This is a list of T cell receptor beta chains from one sample in a study of blood T cells in healthy people across ages. Each CDR3 protein is one row after TCRdb ran MiXCR on the 5' RACE reads. The repertoire holds around 1.5 million distinct CDR3 sequences, with 59% as singletons. Specimen: blood. The receptors here all came from a man younger than 35 in good health. CDR3s include the opening cysteine and the closing phenylalanine or tryptophan. Fields, in order: V gene, D gene, clone size, J gene, CDR3 DNA, CDR3 protein. The D gene is left open where the match is weak. Expanded clones get a size class; other rows say once, few or many, or leave the size out.

v_call: TRBV7-2
d_call: NA
clone_size: NA
j_call: TRBJ2-5
cdr3_nt: TGTGCCAGCAGTATAGTGGGGGCCCGGGGGGAGACCCAGTACTTC
cdr3_aa: CASSIVGARGETQYF

v_call: TRBV2
d_call: NA
clone_size: many
j_call: TRBJ1-5
cdr3_nt: TGTGCCAGCAGACACCGGGTTAGCAATCAGCCCCAGCATTTT
cdr3_aa: CASRHRVSNQPQHF

v_call: TRBV5-6
d_call: NA
clone_size: NA
j_call: TRBJ2-7
cdr3_nt: TGTGCCAGCAGCGGGCGTAATAGGGGTGAGCAGTACTTC
cdr3_aa: CASSGRNRGEQYF

v_call: TRBV29-1
d_call: NA
clone_size: few
j_call: TRBJ2-4
cdr3_nt: TGCAGCGTTGAAGAGTCAGGGCGAAACATTCAGTACTTC
cdr3_aa: CSVEESGRNIQYF

v_call: TRBV7-2
d_call: NA
clone_size: NA
j_call: TRBJ2-4
cdr3_nt: TGTGCCAGCAGCTTAATCGGTCCCCAAAACATTCAGTACTTC
cdr3_aa: CASSLIGPQNIQYF

v_call: TRBV14
d_call: TRBD1
clone_size: once
j_call: TRBJ1-2
cdr3_nt: TGTGCCAGCAGCCGGGACAGGGGTCGGTATGGCTACACCTTC
cdr3_aa: CASSRDRGRYGYTF

v_call: TRBV4-1
d_call: TRBD2
clone_size: NA
j_call: TRBJ2-1
cdr3_nt: TGCGCCAGCAGCCAAAGTATAGCGGGAGGATACAAGGAGCAGTTCTTC
cdr3_aa: CASSQSIAGGYKEQFF

v_call: TRBV7-2
d_call: TRBD2
clone_size: NA
j_call: TRBJ2-1
cdr3_nt: TGTGCCAGCAGCCCCCCTACTAGCGGGAGGCATGAGCAGTTCTTC
cdr3_aa: CASSPPTSGRHEQFF

v_call: TRBV10-2
d_call: TRBD2
clone_size: NA
j_call: TRBJ2-5
cdr3_nt: TGCGCCAGCAGTGAGTCACTAGCGGACAATGAGCAGTACTTC
cdr3_aa: CASSESLADNEQYF

v_call: TRBV6-1
d_call: NA
clone_size: NA
j_call: TRBJ1-1
cdr3_nt: TGTGCCAGCAGTGAAGCGGGGAGTAGCACTGAAGCTTTCTTT
cdr3_aa: CASSEAGSSTEAFF

v_call: TRBV2
d_call: TRBD2
clone_size: few
j_call: TRBJ2-1
cdr3_nt: TGTGCCAGCAGTGCGCTCCGGAGCGGGGGGGTCGATGAGCAGTTCTTC
cdr3_aa: CASSALRSGGVDEQFF

v_call: TRBV29-1
d_call: TRBD2
clone_size: few
j_call: TRBJ2-1
cdr3_nt: TGCAGCGGACTAGCGAGAGAGTACAATGAGCAGTTCTTC
cdr3_aa: CSGLAREYNEQFF

v_call: TRBV6-6
d_call: NA
clone_size: NA
j_call: TRBJ2-7
cdr3_nt: TGTGCCAACAGTTATGGGTACAGGGAGATCAATACCTACGAGCAGTACTTC
cdr3_aa: CANSYGYREINTYEQYF

v_call: TRBV5-1
d_call: TRBD1
clone_size: NA
j_call: TRBJ2-1
cdr3_nt: TGCGCCAGCAGCTCGGGACAGGGGCGTTTCAATGAGCAGTTCTTC
cdr3_aa: CASSSGQGRFNEQFF

v_call: TRBV27
d_call: NA
clone_size: NA
j_call: TRBJ2-1
cdr3_nt: TGTGCCACCCATACGGGAGAATCTTACAATGAGCAGTTCTTC
cdr3_aa: CATHTGESYNEQFF

v_call: TRBV10-3
d_call: NA
clone_size: NA
j_call: TRBJ2-3
cdr3_nt: TGTGCCATCAGTGGGGGCTGGGCAGATACGCAGTATTTT
cdr3_aa: CAISGGWADTQYF

v_call: TRBV7-9
d_call: NA
clone_size: NA
j_call: TRBJ2-1
cdr3_nt: TGTGCCAGTCGAAATACCTACAATGAGCAGTTCTTC
cdr3_aa: CASRNTYNEQFF